This T cell receptor beta chain was documented in a study of post-analysis software for immune sequencing data. The overall study: There were relapsing-remitting, secondary progressive and progressive-relapsing multiple sclerosis among the disease courses included.

Trimming pared 5 bases from V and 0 bases from J, leaving 8 bases between. Germline CDR1 is SEHNR and CDR2 is FQNEAQ (reference sequence). The CDR3 length is 13 residues. Study results and limitations: In patients, about five TRBV segments were more frequent than in controls, with TRBV5-6, TRBV5-1 and TRBV20-1 among them. F-measure co-clustering was strong for batch-matched samples. Significantly lower normalized Chao1 diversity was found in patients with multiple sclerosis relative to controls.

Unique-molecular-identifier-tagged TCR beta cDNA libraries were used. TCRdb processed the PCR reads anew with MiXCR; each CDR3 protein has one entry. The repertoire holds 650,000 to 900,000 distinct CDR3 sequences, about 43% seen once, with just under 5% in the top ten. As to this clonotype: Its antigen is undetermined.

The source material was blood. This sequence was found in a girl between 10 and 17 years old with multiple sclerosis. The chain recombines TRBV7-9 with TRBJ2-7; D unresolved. CDR3 amino acids: CASSPQDSYEQYF. In nucleotides, the CDR3 is TGTGCCAGCAGCCCTCAAGACTCCTACGAGCAGTACTTC.